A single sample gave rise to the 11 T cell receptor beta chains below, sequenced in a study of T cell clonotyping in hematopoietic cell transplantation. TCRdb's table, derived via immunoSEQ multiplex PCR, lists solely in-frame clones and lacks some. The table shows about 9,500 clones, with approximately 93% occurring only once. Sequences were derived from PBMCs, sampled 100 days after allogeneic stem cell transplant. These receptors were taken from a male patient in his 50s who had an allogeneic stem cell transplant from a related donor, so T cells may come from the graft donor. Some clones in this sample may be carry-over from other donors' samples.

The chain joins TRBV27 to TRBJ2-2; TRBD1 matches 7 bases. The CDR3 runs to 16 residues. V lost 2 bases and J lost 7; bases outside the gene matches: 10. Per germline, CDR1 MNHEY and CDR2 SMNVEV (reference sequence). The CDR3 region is CASSLRGFQGVGELFF. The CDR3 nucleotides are TGTGCCAGCAGTTTACGAGGGTTCCAGGGGGTCGGGGAGCTGTTTTTT.

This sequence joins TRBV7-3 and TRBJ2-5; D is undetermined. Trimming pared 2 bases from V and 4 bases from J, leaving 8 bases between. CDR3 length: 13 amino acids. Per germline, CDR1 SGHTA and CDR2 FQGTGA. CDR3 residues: CASSLGVGETQYF. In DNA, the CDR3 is TGTGCCAGCAGCTTAGGGGTGGGAGAGACCCAGTACTTC.

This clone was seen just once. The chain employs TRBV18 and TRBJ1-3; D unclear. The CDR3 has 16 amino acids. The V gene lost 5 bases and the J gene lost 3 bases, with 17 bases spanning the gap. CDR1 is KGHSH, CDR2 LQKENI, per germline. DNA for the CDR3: TGTGCCAGCTCAACCCGGGCCCTAGGAGGTGGAAACACCATATATTTT. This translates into CASSTRALGGGNTIYF.

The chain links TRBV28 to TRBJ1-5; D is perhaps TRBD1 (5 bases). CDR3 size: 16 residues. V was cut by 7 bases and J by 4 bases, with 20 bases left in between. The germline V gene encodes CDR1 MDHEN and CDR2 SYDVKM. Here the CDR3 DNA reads TGTGCCAGCACCCCTCCTCCACGGGCAGGGAATCAGCCCCAGCATTTT. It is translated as CASTPPPRAGNQPQHF.

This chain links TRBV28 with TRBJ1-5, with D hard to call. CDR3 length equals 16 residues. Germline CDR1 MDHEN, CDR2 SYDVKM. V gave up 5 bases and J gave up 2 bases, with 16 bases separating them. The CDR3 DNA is TGTGCCAGCAGTCCCATCTCTCGGGGAGGCAATCAGCCCCAGCATTTT. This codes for CASSPISRGGNQPQHF.

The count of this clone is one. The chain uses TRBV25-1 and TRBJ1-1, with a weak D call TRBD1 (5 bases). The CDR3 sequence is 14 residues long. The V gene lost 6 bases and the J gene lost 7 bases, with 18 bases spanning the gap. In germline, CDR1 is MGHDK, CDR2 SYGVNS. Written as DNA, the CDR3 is TGTGCCAGCAGGTCGCAGGGTAAGGGGAGTGAAGCTTTCTTT. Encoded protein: CASRSQGKGSEAFF. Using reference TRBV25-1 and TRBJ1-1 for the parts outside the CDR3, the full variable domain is EADIYQTPRYLVIGTGKKITLECSQTMGHDKMYWYQQDPGMELHLIHYSYGVNSTEKGDLSSESTVSRIRTEHFPLTLESARPSHTSQYLCASRSQGKGSEAFFGQGTRLTVV.

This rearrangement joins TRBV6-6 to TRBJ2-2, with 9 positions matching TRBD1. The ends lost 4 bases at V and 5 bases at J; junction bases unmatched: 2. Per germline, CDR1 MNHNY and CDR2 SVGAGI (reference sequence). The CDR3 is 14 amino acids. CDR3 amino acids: CASSLTGGTGELFF. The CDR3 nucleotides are TGTGCCAGCAGTTTGACAGGGGGAACCGGGGAGCTGTTTTTT.

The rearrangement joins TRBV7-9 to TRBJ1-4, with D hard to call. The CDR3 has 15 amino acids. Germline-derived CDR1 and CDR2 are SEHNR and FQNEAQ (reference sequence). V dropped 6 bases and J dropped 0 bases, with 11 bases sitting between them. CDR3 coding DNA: TGTGCCAGCAGTGGAGGTTCACCAACTAATGAAAAACTGTTTTTT. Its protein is CASSGGSPTNEKLFF.

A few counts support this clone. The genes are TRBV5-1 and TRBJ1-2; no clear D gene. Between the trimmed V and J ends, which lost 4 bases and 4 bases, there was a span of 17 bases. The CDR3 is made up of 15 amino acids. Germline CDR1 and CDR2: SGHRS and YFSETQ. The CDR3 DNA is TGCGCCAGCAGCCCCGAGATTCAACAGTTCTATGGCTACACCTTC. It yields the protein CASSPEIQQFYGYTF.

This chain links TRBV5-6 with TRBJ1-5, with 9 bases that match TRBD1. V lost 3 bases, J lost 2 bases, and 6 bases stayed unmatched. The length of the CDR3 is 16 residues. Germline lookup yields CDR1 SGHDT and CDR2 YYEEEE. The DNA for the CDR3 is TGTGCCAGCAGCTCCACAGGGGGCTTTGGCAATCAGCCCCAGCATTTT. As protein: CASSSTGGFGNQPQHF.

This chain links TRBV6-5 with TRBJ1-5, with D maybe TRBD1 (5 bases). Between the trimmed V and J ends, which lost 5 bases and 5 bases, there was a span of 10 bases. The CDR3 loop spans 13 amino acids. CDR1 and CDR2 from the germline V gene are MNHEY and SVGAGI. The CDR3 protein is CASSPGGDQPQHF. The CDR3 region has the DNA TGTGCCAGCAGTCCGGGGGGGGATCAGCCCCAGCATTTT.